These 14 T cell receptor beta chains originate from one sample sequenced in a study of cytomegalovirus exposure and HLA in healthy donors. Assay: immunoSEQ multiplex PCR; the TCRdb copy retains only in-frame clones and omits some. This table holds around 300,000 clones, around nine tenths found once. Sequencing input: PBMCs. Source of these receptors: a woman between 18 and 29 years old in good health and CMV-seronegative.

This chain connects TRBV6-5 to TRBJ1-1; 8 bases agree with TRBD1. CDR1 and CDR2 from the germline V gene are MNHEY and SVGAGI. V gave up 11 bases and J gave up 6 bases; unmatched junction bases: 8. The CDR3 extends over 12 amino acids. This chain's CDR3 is CASRGQPAEAFF. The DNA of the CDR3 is TGTGCCTCCAGGGGGCAGCCTGCTGAAGCTTTCTTT.

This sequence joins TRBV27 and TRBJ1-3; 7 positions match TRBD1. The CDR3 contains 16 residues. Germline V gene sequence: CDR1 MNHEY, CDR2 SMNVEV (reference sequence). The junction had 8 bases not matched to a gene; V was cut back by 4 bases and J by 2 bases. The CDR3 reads CASSSIRDSPGNTIYF. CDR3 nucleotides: TGTGCCAGCAGTTCTATCCGGGACAGCCCTGGAAACACCATATATTTT.

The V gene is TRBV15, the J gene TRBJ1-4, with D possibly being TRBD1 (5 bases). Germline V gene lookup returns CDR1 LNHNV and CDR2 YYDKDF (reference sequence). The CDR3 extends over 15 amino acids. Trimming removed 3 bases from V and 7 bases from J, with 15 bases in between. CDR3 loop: CATSSDGTVGEKLFF. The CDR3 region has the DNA TGTGCCACCAGCAGTGATGGGACTGTCGGTGAAAAACTGTTTTTT. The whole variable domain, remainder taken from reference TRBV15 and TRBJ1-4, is DAMVIQNPRYQVTQFGKPVTLSCSQTLNHNVMYWYQQKSSQAPKLLFHYYDKDFNNEADTPDNFQSRRPNTSFCFLDIRSPGLGDTAMYLCATSSDGTVGEKLFFGSGTQLSVL.

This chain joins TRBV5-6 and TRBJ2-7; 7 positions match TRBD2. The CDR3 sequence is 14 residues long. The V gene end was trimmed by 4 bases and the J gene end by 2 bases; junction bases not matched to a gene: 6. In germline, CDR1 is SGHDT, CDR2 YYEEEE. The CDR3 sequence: CASSRGGGAYEQYF. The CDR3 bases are TGTGCCAGCAGCCGTGGGGGGGGAGCCTACGAGCAGTACTTC.

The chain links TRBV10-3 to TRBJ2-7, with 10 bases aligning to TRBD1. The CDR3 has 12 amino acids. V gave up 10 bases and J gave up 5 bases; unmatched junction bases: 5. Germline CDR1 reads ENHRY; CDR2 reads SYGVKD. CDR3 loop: CATRTGGHEQYF. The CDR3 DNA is TGTGCCACCCGGACAGGGGGACACGAGCAGTACTTC.

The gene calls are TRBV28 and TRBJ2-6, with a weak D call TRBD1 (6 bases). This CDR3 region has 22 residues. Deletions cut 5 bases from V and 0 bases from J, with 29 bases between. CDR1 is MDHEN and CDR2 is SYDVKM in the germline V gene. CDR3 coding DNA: TGTGCCAGCAGTCCGGACAGTGAGTTGCCCCTTCAAACGCACTCTGGGGCCAACGTCCTGACTTTC. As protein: CASSPDSELPLQTHSGANVLTF.

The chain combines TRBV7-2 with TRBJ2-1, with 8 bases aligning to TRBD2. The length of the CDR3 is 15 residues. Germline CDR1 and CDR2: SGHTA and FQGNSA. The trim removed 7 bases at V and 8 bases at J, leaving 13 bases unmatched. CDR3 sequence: CASNIVGLVGHEQFF. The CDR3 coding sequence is TGTGCCAGCAACATAGTGGGACTAGTAGGACATGAGCAGTTCTTC.

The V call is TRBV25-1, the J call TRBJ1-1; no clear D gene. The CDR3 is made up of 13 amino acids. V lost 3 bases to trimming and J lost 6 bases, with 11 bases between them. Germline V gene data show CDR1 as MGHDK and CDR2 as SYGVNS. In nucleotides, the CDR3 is TGTGCCAGCAGTGATCAGGAAACCCCTGAAGCTTTCTTT. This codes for CASSDQETPEAFF.

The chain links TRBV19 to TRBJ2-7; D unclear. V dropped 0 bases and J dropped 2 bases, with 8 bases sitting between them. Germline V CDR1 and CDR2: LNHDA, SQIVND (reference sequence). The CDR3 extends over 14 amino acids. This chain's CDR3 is CASSIDLAAYEQYF. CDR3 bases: TGTGCCAGTAGTATAGATCTCGCGGCCTACGAGCAGTACTTC.

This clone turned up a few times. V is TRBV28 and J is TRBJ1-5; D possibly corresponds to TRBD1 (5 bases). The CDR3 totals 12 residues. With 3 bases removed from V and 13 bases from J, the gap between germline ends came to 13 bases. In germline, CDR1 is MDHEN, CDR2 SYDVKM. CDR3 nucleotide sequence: TGTGCCAGCAGTTTTAGTACGGGGGATCAGCATTTT. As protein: CASSFSTGDQHF.

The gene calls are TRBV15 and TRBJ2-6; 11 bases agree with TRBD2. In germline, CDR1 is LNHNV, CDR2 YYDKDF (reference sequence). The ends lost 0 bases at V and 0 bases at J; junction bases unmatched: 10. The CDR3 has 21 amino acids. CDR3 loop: CATSRDFRLAGGPSGANVLTF. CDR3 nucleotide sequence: TGTGCCACCAGCAGAGATTTCCGGCTAGCGGGAGGCCCCTCTGGGGCCAACGTCCTGACTTTC.

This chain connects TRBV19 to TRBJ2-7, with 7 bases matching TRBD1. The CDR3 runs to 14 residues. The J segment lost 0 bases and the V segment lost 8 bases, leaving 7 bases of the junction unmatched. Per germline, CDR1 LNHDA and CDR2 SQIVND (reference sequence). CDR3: CASSGTASSYEQYF. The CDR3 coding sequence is TGTGCCAGTTCAGGGACAGCGAGCTCCTACGAGCAGTACTTC.

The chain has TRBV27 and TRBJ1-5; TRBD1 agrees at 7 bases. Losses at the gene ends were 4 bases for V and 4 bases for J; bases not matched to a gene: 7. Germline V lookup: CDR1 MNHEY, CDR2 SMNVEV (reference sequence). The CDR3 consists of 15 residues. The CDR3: CASSSLDRVNQPQHF. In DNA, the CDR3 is TGTGCCAGCAGTTCTCTAGACAGGGTAAATCAGCCCCAGCATTTT.

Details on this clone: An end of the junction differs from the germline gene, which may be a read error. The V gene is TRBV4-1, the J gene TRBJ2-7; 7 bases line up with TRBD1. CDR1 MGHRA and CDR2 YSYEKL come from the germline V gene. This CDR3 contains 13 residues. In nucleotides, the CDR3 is TGCGCCAGCAGCGAAGACAGGGCCTACGAGCAGTACTTC. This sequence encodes CASSEDRAYEQYF.